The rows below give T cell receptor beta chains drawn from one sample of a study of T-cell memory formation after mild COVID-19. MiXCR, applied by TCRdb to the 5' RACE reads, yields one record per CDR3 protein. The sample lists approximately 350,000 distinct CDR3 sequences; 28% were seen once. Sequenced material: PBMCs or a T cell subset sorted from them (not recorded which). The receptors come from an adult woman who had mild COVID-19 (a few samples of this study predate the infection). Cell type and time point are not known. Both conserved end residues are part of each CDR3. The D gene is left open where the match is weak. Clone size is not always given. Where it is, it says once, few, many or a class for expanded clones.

CDR3: CASSYSVSGPEAFF
DNA: TGTGCCAGCAGTTACTCGGTGAGCGGGCCTGAAGCTTTCTTT
V: TRBV6-2/TRBV6-3
size: -
J: TRBJ1-1
D: -

CDR3: CASSPRLAGVSDTQYF
DNA: TGTGCCAGCAGTCCCCGTCTAGCGGGGGTGTCAGATACGCAGTATTTT
V: TRBV27
size: once
J: TRBJ2-3
D: TRBD2

CDR3: CASSQSISYNEQFF
DNA: TGTGCCAGCAGTCAGTCGATCTCCTACAATGAGCAGTTCTTC
V: TRBV12-3/TRBV12-4
size: -
J: TRBJ2-1
D: -

CDR3: CASSLRSPSRPRIRNQPQHF
DNA: TGCGCCAGCAGCTTGCGAAGTCCCAGTAGGCCACGGATTAGGAATCAGCCCCAGCATTTT
V: TRBV5-1
size: few
J: TRBJ1-5
D: -

CDR3: CATRYTAYTEAFF
DNA: TGTGCCACCCGCTACACTGCGTACACTGAAGCTTTCTTT
V: TRBV6-1
size: -
J: TRBJ1-1
D: -

CDR3: CASSHSGRAITGELFF
DNA: TGTGCCAGCAGCCATAGCGGGAGGGCAATCACCGGGGAGCTGTTTTTT
V: TRBV6-6
size: -
J: TRBJ2-2
D: TRBD2

CDR3: CASSLDMWEQYF
DNA: TGTGCCAGCAGCTTAGATATGTGGGAGCAGTACTTC
V: TRBV7-9
size: few
J: TRBJ2-7
D: -

CDR3: CASSFPGQVGDTQYF
DNA: TGCGCCAGCAGCTTTCCGGGACAGGTGGGAGATACGCAGTATTTT
V: TRBV5-1
size: -
J: TRBJ2-3
D: TRBD1

CDR3: CATSFGTSGSDEQFF
DNA: TGTGCCACCAGTTTTGGGACTAGCGGGTCGGATGAGCAGTTCTTC
V: TRBV24-1
size: few
J: TRBJ2-1
D: TRBD2

CDR3: CASSQDGDREETQYF
DNA: TGCGCCAGCAGCCAAGATGGGGACAGGGAAGAGACCCAGTACTTC
V: TRBV4-1
size: few
J: TRBJ2-5
D: TRBD1

CDR3: CASSLVSRADTQYF
DNA: TGTGCCAGCAGTTTAGTCAGTCGGGCAGATACGCAGTATTTT
V: TRBV27
size: once
J: TRBJ2-3
D: -

CDR3: CASSYSGTGPPDTDTQYF
DNA: TGTGCCAGCAGTTACTCGGGGACAGGACCACCAGACACAGATACGCAGTATTTT
V: TRBV6-6
size: -
J: TRBJ2-3
D: TRBD1

CDR3: CASSTTGQRGGANTEAFF
DNA: TGTGCCAGCTCTACGACAGGCCAGCGTGGGGGAGCGAACACTGAAGCTTTCTTT
V: TRBV18
size: few
J: TRBJ1-1
D: -

CDR3: CASRLGASTDTQYF
DNA: TGTGCCAGCAGACTAGGAGCTAGCACAGATACGCAGTATTTT
V: TRBV2
size: -
J: TRBJ2-3
D: -

CDR3: CASSAWGLAGGNEQFF
DNA: TGTGCCAGCAGTGCTTGGGGACTAGCGGGAGGGAATGAGCAGTTCTTC
V: TRBV2
size: few
J: TRBJ2-1
D: TRBD2

CDR3: CASSYSKGEQFF
DNA: TGTGCCAGCAGTTACTCGAAGGGCGAGCAGTTCTTC
V: TRBV6-6
size: -
J: TRBJ2-1
D: -

CDR3: CASSYDPLGHEAFF
DNA: TGTGCCAGCAGTTACGACCCTCTAGGACACGAAGCTTTCTTT
V: TRBV6-2/TRBV6-3
size: few
J: TRBJ1-1
D: -

CDR3: CASSRTASTDTQYF
DNA: TGTGCCAGCAGTCGGACAGCTAGCACAGATACGCAGTATTTT
V: TRBV12-3/TRBV12-4
size: -
J: TRBJ2-3
D: -

CDR3: CASSLSGTGGKGYTF
DNA: TGTGCCAGTAGTTTGTCCGGGACAGGGGGGAAAGGCTACACCTTC
V: TRBV19
size: -
J: TRBJ1-2
D: TRBD1

CDR3: CASSEAGTGLRAFF
DNA: TGTGCCAGCAGTGAAGCCGGGACAGGGTTGCGAGCTTTCTTT
V: TRBV6-1
size: -
J: TRBJ1-1
D: TRBD1

CDR3: CASRIRGNVTEAFF
DNA: TGTGCCAGCAGGATCAGGGGTAATGTGACTGAAGCTTTCTTT
V: TRBV6-4
size: -
J: TRBJ1-1
D: -

CDR3: CASSQDPGSLLGAQHF
DNA: TGTGCCAGCAGCCAAGATCCAGGGTCCCTGCTGGGAGCCCAGCATTTT
V: TRBV14
size: -
J: TRBJ1-5
D: -

CDR3: CASSYSYGTQNEKLFF
DNA: TGTGCCAGCAGTTACTCTTACGGGACGCAGAATGAAAAACTGTTTTTT
V: TRBV6-5
size: -
J: TRBJ1-4
D: -

CDR3: CASSLLAHEQFF
DNA: TGTGCCAGCAGTTTATTAGCTCATGAGCAGTTCTTC
V: TRBV12-3/TRBV12-4
size: -
J: TRBJ2-1
D: -

CDR3: CASSSRRTASYSNQPQHF
DNA: TGCGCCAGCAGCTCTCGGAGGACAGCCTCTTATAGCAATCAGCCCCAGCATTTT
V: TRBV5-1
size: -
J: TRBJ1-5
D: -

CDR3: CASSFGRFYEQYF
DNA: TGTGCCAGCAGTTTCGGCAGGTTCTACGAGCAGTACTTC
V: TRBV12-3/TRBV12-4
size: few
J: TRBJ2-7
D: -

CDR3: CASSLSAARTGELFF
DNA: TGCGCCAGCAGCTTAAGTGCAGCGCGGACCGGGGAGCTGTTTTTT
V: TRBV5-1
size: -
J: TRBJ2-2
D: -

CDR3: CATSRYGTSGKAETQYF
DNA: TGTGCCACCAGCAGATATGGGACTAGCGGGAAAGCAGAGACCCAGTACTTC
V: TRBV15
size: -
J: TRBJ2-5
D: TRBD2

CDR3: CATSDLWGEGLGYDEQFF
DNA: TGTGCCACCAGTGATTTGTGGGGTGAAGGACTCGGCTACGATGAGCAGTTCTTC
V: TRBV24-1
size: few
J: TRBJ2-1
D: -

CDR3: CASSPAYISTDTQYF
DNA: TGTGCCAGCAGCCCAGCTTACATTAGCACAGATACGCAGTATTTT
V: TRBV7-2
size: many
J: TRBJ2-3
D: -

CDR3: CASSDLAGTDTQYF
DNA: TGTGCCAGCAGTGATCTGGCGGGCACAGATACGCAGTATTTT
V: TRBV2
size: -
J: TRBJ2-3
D: -

CDR3: CASRGGPRLDDEQFF
DNA: TGTGCCAGCAGAGGGGGGCCCAGACTGGACGATGAGCAGTTCTTC
V: TRBV9
size: -
J: TRBJ2-1
D: -

CDR3: CASSRAFRDYEQYF
DNA: TGTGCCAGCAGCCGAGCATTCCGGGACTACGAGCAGTACTTC
V: TRBV7-9
size: -
J: TRBJ2-7
D: -

CDR3: CASSVAAGAPGELFF
DNA: TGCGCCAGCAGTGTAGCCGCGGGGGCCCCCGGGGAGCTGTTTTTT
V: TRBV10-2
size: -
J: TRBJ2-2
D: -

CDR3: CAWGQGWDEQYF
DNA: TGTGCCTGGGGACAGGGTTGGGACGAGCAGTACTTC
V: TRBV30
size: few
J: TRBJ2-7
D: TRBD1

CDR3: CASTPAQAAVGETQYF
DNA: TGTGCCAGCACCCCTGCTCAGGCGGCCGTGGGAGAGACCCAGTACTTC
V: TRBV5-5
size: few
J: TRBJ2-5
D: -

CDR3: CASSQQFNTDTQYF
DNA: TGCGCCAGCAGCCAGCAATTTAACACAGATACGCAGTATTTT
V: TRBV4-1
size: few
J: TRBJ2-3
D: -

CDR3: CAWRGSSAGLWETQYF
DNA: TGTGCCTGGAGGGGCTCGTCGGCAGGATTATGGGAGACCCAGTACTTC
V: TRBV30
size: -
J: TRBJ2-5
D: -

CDR3: CAISESSDTQYF
DNA: TGTGCCATCAGTGAGTCATCAGATACGCAGTATTTT
V: TRBV10-3
size: -
J: TRBJ2-3
D: -

CDR3: CAIKEAGGYNEQFF
DNA: TGTGCCATCAAGGAAGCGGGAGGGTACAATGAGCAGTTCTTC
V: TRBV10-3
size: -
J: TRBJ2-1
D: TRBD2

CDR3: CAWSRGATEAFF
DNA: TGTGCCTGGAGCAGGGGCGCGACTGAAGCTTTCTTT
V: TRBV30
size: -
J: TRBJ1-1
D: -

CDR3: CASSGQGLDGYTF
DNA: TGCGCCAGCAGCGGACAGGGTCTTGATGGCTACACCTTC
V: TRBV5-1
size: few
J: TRBJ1-2
D: TRBD1

CDR3: CASSRGTRRINEQFF
DNA: TGTGCCAGCAGCCGAGGGACTAGACGAATCAATGAGCAGTTCTTC
V: TRBV4-2
size: -
J: TRBJ2-1
D: TRBD2

CDR3: CASSLELAGGEIPLF
DNA: TGTGCCAGCAGCTTAGAGCTAGCGGGGGGTGAAATTCCGCTCTTC
V: TRBV7-9
size: -
J: TRBJ2-1
D: TRBD2

CDR3: CASSADRARYNEQFF
DNA: TGTGCCAGCAGCGCCGACAGGGCAAGATACAATGAGCAGTTCTTC
V: TRBV7-3
size: -
J: TRBJ2-1
D: TRBD1

CDR3: CASSFLGTGVHEQYF
DNA: TGTGCCAGCAGTTTCCTCGGGACAGGAGTCCACGAGCAGTACTTC
V: TRBV27
size: -
J: TRBJ2-7
D: TRBD1

CDR3: CASSSPIAGVHEQYF
DNA: TGTGCCAGCAGCTCACCTATAGCGGGAGTCCACGAGCAGTACTTC
V: TRBV11-2
size: medium-sized
J: TRBJ2-7
D: TRBD2

CDR3: CASSSSGGIDTQYF
DNA: TGTGCCAGCAGCTCTAGCGGGGGTATAGATACGCAGTATTTT
V: TRBV2
size: -
J: TRBJ2-3
D: TRBD2

CDR3: CASSQDNSGGKPHYEQYF
DNA: TGTGCCAGCAGCCAAGATAATAGCGGGGGGAAGCCCCACTACGAGCAGTACTTC
V: TRBV3-1
size: -
J: TRBJ2-7
D: TRBD2

CDR3: CASSLVGLTNTGELFF
DNA: TGCGCCAGCAGCTTGGTGGGACTCACGAACACCGGGGAGCTGTTTTTT
V: TRBV5-1
size: few
J: TRBJ2-2
D: -

CDR3: CASSEGQGGVEQYF
DNA: TGTGCCAGCAGTGAGGGACAGGGGGGGGTCGAGCAGTACTTC
V: TRBV27
size: -
J: TRBJ2-7
D: TRBD1

CDR3: CASSPGQSMYGYTF
DNA: TGTGCCAGCTCCCCGGGACAGTCAATGTATGGCTACACCTTC
V: TRBV7-9
size: -
J: TRBJ1-2
D: TRBD1

CDR3: CASSKSLARGLQETQYF
DNA: TGTGCCAGCAGCAAGTCACTGGCCAGGGGCCTTCAAGAGACCCAGTACTTC
V: TRBV3-1
size: -
J: TRBJ2-5
D: -